Presented here are 2 T cell receptor beta chains from one specimen sequenced in a study of T cell responses to AZD1222 COVID-19 vaccine. Only in-frame clones appear in the TCRdb table, and some are missing; sequencing was by immunoSEQ multiplex PCR. The sample has about 180,000 clones; approximately 88% are singletons. The sample in question was peripheral blood, obtained on day 0 of AZD1222 vaccination. The receptors shown here come from an adult in good health.

V gene TRBV5-6 combines with J gene TRBJ1-1, with unresolved D. The V end was cut by 6 bases, the J end by 1 base, with 10 bases between. There are 13 residues in the CDR3. Germline V gene sequence: CDR1 SGHDT, CDR2 YYEEEE. CDR3 region: CASILVGNTEAFF. CDR3 DNA sequence: TGTGCCAGCATCCTAGTCGGGAACACTGAAGCTTTCTTT.

V and J are TRBV10-2 and TRBJ2-7; 7 positions agree with TRBD2. The junction had 4 bases not matched to a gene; V was cut back by 5 bases and J by 0 bases. The CDR3 sequence is 14 residues long. Germline V gene lookup returns CDR1 WSHSY and CDR2 SAAADI. CDR3 bases: TGCGCCAGCAGTTCGGGGGGACCCTCCTACGAGCAGTACGTC. It translates to CASSSGGPSYEQYV.